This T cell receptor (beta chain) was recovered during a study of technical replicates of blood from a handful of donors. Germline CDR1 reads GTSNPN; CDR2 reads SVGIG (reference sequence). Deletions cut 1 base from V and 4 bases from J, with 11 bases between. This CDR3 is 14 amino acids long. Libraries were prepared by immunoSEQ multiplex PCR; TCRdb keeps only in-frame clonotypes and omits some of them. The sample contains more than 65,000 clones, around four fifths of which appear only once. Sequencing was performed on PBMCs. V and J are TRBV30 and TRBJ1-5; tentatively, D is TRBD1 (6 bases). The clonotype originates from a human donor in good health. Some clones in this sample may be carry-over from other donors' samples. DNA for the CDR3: TGTGCCTGGAGTGAATTACAGGGTAATCAGCCCCAGCATTTT. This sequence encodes CAWSELQGNQPQHF.